This T cell receptor beta chain stems from a study of OX40 agonist ivuxolimab in advanced cancers. Study at large: Patients were dosed with the agonistic anti-OX40 (CD134) antibody ivuxolimab. Partial responses were seen in three patients, one with hepatocellular carcinoma and two with cutaneous melanoma. Study findings and constraints: The 0.1-3.0 mg/kg partial responders had among the lowest clonal expansion.

For this clone: Its antigen is not known.

The V gene's germline CDR1 is SEHNR and CDR2 FQNEAQ (reference sequence). The CDR3 has 16 residues. The V gene lost 1 base and the J gene lost 5 bases, with 17 bases spanning the gap. The investigators sampled blood at baseline, at cycle 4 day 1, and at cycle 7 day 1. Clones were sequenced by immunoSEQ multiplex PCR, and TCRdb holds only the in-frame ones, with some missing. The sample lists more than 75,000 clones; approximately 85% were seen once. The chain recombines TRBV7-9 with TRBJ1-1; D is uncertain. Sequencing used CD4+ or CD8+ T cells sorted from blood, obtained in a trial of the OX40 agonist ivuxolimab. This receptor was taken from an adult with an advanced solid tumor such as melanoma, head and neck, liver or kidney cancer. The CDR3 reads CASSLDRPTKGTEAFF. CDR3 sequence (DNA): TGTGCCAGCAGCTTAGATCGCCCGACCAAAGGAACTGAAGCTTTCTTT.